Sequencing of this T cell receptor (beta chain) was carried out in a study of cytomegalovirus exposure and HLA in healthy donors. Points from the study as a whole: Later on, an analysis showed TCR association rates differing by HLA locus, with DRB1 the most and HLA-C the fewest.

Vbeta (60) and Jbeta (13) primers were used in the PCR. TCRdb keeps only in-frame clones here, not all; method: immunoSEQ multiplex PCR. The table lists about 190,000 clones, roughly 80% of them singletons. On this clone: The target antigen is unknown.

CDR1 and CDR2 from the germline V gene are MNHEY and SVGAGI. The V end was cut by 0 bases, the J end by 3 bases, with 6 bases between. The CDR3 is 13 amino acids. The clonotype originates from a woman in her thirties in good health and CMV-seropositive. The sequenced sample was PBMCs. The rearrangement links TRBV6-5 to TRBJ2-7; D uncertain. The CDR3 spells CASSYSPSYEQYF. As DNA, the CDR3 is TGTGCCAGCAGTTACTCACCCAGCTACGAGCAGTACTTC.